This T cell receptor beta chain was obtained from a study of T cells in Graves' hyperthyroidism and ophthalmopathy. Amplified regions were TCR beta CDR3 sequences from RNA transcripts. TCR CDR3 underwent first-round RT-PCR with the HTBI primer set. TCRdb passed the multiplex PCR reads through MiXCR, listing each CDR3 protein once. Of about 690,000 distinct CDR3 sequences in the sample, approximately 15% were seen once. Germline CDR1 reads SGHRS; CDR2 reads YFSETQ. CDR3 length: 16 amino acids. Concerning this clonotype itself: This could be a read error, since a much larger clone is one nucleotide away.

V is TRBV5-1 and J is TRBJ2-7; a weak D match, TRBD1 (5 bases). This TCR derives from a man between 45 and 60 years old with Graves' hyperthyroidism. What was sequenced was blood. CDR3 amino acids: CASSLEVTVYSSEQYF. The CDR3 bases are TGCGCCAGCAGCTTGGAGGTGACAGTTTATTCCTCCGAGCAGTACTTC.